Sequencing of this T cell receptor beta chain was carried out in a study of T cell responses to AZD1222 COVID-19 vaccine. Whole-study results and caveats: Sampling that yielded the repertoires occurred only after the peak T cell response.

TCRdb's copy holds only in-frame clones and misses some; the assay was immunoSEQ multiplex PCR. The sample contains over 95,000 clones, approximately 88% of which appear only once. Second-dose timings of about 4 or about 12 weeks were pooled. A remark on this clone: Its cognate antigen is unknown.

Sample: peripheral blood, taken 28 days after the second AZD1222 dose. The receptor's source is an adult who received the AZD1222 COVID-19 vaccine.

The CDR3: CASSLQGGTDTQYF. The CDR3 region has the DNA TGTGCCAGCAGCTTACAGGGTGGCACAGATACGCAGTATTTT. The gene calls are TRBV7-9 and TRBJ2-3; D might be TRBD1 (5 bases). Germline V gene sequence: CDR1 SEHNR, CDR2 FQNEAQ (reference sequence). V was pared by 2 bases and J by 1 base, with 7 bases between. This CDR3 comprises 14 residues. The full variable domain, with the rest looked up from reference TRBV7-9 and TRBJ2-3, is DTGVSQNPRHKITKRGQNVTFRCDPISEHNRLYWYRQTLGQGPEFLTYFQNEAQLEKSRLLSDRFSAERPKGSFSTLEIQRTEQGDSAMYLCASSLQGGTDTQYFGPGTRLTVL.